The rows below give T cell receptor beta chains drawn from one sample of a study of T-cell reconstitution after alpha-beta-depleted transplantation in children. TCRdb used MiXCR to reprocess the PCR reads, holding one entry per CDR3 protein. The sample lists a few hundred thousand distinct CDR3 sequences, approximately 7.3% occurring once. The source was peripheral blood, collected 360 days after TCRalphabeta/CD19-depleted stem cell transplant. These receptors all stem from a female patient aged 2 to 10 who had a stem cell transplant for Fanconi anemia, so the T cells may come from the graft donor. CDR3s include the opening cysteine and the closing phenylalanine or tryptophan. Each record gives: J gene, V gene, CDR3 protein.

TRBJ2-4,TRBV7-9,CASTRGNIQYF
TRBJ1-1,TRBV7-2,CASSLGVGTEAFF
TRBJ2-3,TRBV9,CASSVDNRATDTQYF
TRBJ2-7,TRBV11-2,CASSFLGGRYEQYF
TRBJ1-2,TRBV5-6,CASSRGGPSQSNYGYTF
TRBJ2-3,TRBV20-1,CSAEDRSTQTDTQYF
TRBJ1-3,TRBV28,CASSFEILSGNTIYF
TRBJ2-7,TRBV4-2,CASSQAEGEGLYEQYF
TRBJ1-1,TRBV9,CASSVGPYTEAFF
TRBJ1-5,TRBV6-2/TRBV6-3,CASSSLGQGSHQPQHF
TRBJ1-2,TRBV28,CASRRQGGYGYTF
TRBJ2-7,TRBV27,CASSPAQGWSYEQYF
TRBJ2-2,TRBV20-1,CSAADEGDTGELFF
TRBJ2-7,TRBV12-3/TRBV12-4,CASSFTSGYSYEQYF
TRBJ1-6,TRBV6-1,CASSRRLSSYNSPLHF
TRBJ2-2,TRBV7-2,CASSRRGPTGELFF
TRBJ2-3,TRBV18,CASSPTSGAIDTQYF
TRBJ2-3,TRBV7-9,CASSLFRHRTSDTDTQYF
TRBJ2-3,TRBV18,CASSPVRQLLLSDTQYF
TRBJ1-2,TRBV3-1,CASSQGPGTGYGYTF
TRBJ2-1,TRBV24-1,CATSDLGGGEYNEQFF
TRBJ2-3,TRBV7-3,CASSSKEGCTDTQYF
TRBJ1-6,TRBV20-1,CSARVPASYNSPLHF
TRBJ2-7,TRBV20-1,CSASQGSYEQYF
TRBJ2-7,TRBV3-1,CASSQDRYEQYF
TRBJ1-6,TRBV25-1,CASSATGGDSPLHF
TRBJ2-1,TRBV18,CASSPPRGQGAGEQFF
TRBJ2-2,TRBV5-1,CASSFPRTGDTGELFF
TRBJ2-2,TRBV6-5,CASSYTGSTGELFF
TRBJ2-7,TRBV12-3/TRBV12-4,CASKGQGWTEQYF
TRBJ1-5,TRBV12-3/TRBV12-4,CASSFMGDGAQHF
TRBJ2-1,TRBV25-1,CASSDRSGSAMDEQFF
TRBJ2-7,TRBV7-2,CASSSKTRFSYEQYF
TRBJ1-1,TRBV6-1,CASSEWGQGASTEAFF
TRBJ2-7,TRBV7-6,CASGQGAREQYF